This T cell receptor (beta chain) was retrieved from a study of patients and donors after allogeneic stem cell transplantation. The sample holds a few counts of this clonotype. TCRdb reprocessed the RT-PCR reads with MiXCR, giving one entry per CDR3 protein. This sample has 920,000 or so distinct CDR3 sequences, with 18% found just once. This receptor was identified in a human donor who was either an allogeneic HSCT recipient or a stem cell or donor lymphocyte infusion donor (not recorded which). It is not recorded whose cells these are; they may come from a transplant donor. Sequences were obtained from blood, either unsorted or a sorted T cell fraction (not recorded which).

This CDR3 is CALDPTDTQYF. The CDR3 nucleotides are TGTGCGCTCGACCCAACAGATACGCAGTATTTT. The gene calls are TRBV28 and TRBJ2-3; D gene uncertain. CDR1 and CDR2 (germline): MDHEN, SYDVKM. The CDR3 has 11 residues.